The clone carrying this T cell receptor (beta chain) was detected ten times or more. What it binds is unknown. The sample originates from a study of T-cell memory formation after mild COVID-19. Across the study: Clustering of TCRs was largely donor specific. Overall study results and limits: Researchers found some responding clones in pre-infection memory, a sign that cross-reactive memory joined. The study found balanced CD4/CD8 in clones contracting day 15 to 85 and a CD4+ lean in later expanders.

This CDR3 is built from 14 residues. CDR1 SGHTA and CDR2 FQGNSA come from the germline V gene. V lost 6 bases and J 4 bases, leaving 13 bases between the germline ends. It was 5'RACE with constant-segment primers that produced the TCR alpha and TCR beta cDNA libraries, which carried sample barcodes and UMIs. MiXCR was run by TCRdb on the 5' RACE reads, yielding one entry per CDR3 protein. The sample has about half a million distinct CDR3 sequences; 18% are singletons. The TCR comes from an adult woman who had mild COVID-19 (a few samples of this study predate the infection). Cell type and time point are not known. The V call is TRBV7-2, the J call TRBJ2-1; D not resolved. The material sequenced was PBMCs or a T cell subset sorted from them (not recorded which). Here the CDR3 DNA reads TGTGCCAGCAGTGTAGGGAATCGGTACAATGAGCAGTTCTTC. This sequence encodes CASSVGNRYNEQFF.